Shown below are 25 T cell receptor beta chains from a single sample sequenced in a study of blood T cell repertoires in COVID-19. Sequencing was performed with immunoSEQ multiplex PCR; in TCRdb, only in-frame clones are kept and a portion is missing. The sample includes 95,000 to 110,000 clones, roughly four fifths of them seen just once. Sequencing was carried out using peripheral blood. The receptors come from a man between 60 and 70 years old with acute or convalescent COVID-19.

The chain carries TRBV10-1 and TRBJ1-5, with no clear D. The CDR3 has 14 residues. V lost 0 bases to trimming and J lost 9 bases, with 12 bases between them. The germline gives CDR1 WNHNN, CDR2 SYGVQD (reference sequence). For the CDR3, the DNA is TGCGCCAGCAGTGAGTCCGGCGGATTTGGGCCCCAGCATTTT. Translating gives CASSESGGFGPQHF.

The J gene is TRBJ2-5, the V gene TRBV10-3, with D possibly TRBD2 on 6 matching bases. Germline V CDR1 and CDR2: ENHRY, SYGVKD. The CDR3 is 15 residues long. Trimming took off 11 bases at V and 5 bases at J, with 24 bases between the two ends. Here the CDR3 DNA reads TGTGCCCTCTCGGCATCCGGGGGTCAGGAGGAGACCCAGTACTTC. Residues: CALSASGGQEETQYF.

The chain recombines TRBV14 with TRBJ2-2; 7 nucleotides agree with TRBD1. The V and J ends lost 5 bases and 1 base, in that order; junction bases with no gene match: 7. Germline V CDR1 and CDR2: SGHDN, FVKESK. The CDR3 is made up of 16 amino acids. The CDR3 region is CASSSDRFRNTGELFF. In nucleotides, the CDR3 is TGTGCCAGCAGCTCGGACAGGTTCAGGAACACCGGGGAGCTGTTTTTT.

This chain joins TRBV2 and TRBJ2-3, with 11 bases matching TRBD2. The length of the CDR3 is 14 residues. The V gene's germline CDR1 is SNHLY and CDR2 FYNNEI. V gave up 7 bases and J gave up 7 bases; unmatched junction bases: 7. The CDR3 region has the DNA TGTGCCAGCAAGGTAGCGGGAGGGCTATATACGCAGTATTTT. It specifies CASKVAGGLYTQYF.

The CDR3 reads CASRPPGLAYNEQFF. As DNA, the CDR3 is TGTGCCAGCAGGCCTCCGGGACTTGCCTACAATGAGCAGTTCTTC. The chain recombines TRBV7-8 with TRBJ2-1; D perhaps matches TRBD2 (6 bases). The V gene's germline CDR1 is SGHVS and CDR2 FQNEAQ. The CDR3 is 15 residues long. The V end was cut by 6 bases, the J end by 2 bases, with 14 bases between.

V usage is TRBV11-3 and J usage is TRBJ1-4, with a possible D match to TRBD1 (6 bases). The germline V gene encodes CDR1 SGHNT and CDR2 YENEEA. The CDR3 totals 14 residues. V was cut by 5 bases and J by 3 bases, with 10 bases left in between. CDR3 in DNA: TGTGCCAGCAGCCCCAGGGGAGCTAATGAAAAACTGTTTTTT. Protein product: CASSPRGANEKLFF.

The gene calls are TRBV12-3 or TRBV12-4 and TRBJ1-2; 7 bases agree with TRBD1. The V segment lost 3 bases and the J segment 3 bases; nucleotides outside the gene matches: 1. This CDR3 is built from 13 residues. In DNA, the CDR3 is TGTGCCAGCAGTTTCACAGGGGACTATGGCTACACCTTC. Residues: CASSFTGDYGYTF.

V is TRBV7-8 and J is TRBJ1-4, with 7 bases lining up with TRBD1. This CDR3 spans 14 amino acids. The germline CDR1 and CDR2 sequences are SGHVS and FQNEAQ. The V segment lost 5 bases and the J segment 1 base; nucleotides outside the gene matches: 1. The CDR3 nucleotides read TGTGCCAGCAGCGACAGGGAAACTAATGAAAAACTGTTTTTT. It specifies CASSDRETNEKLFF.

This clone is medium-sized. Other DNA variants within this sample encode the same CDR3. The gene calls are TRBV9 and TRBJ2-2, with D unclear. The CDR3 is made up of 12 amino acids. Germline V gives CDR1 SGDLS, CDR2 YYNGEE. Trimming cost V 2 bases and J 5 bases, with 4 bases left between them. The CDR3 coding sequence is TGTGCCAGCAGCGTCCGGACCGGGGAGCTGTTTTTT. Its protein product is CASSVRTGELFF.

V gene TRBV20-1 combines with J gene TRBJ2-1, with TRBD2 matching over 7 bases. In germline, CDR1 is DFQATT, CDR2 SNEGSKA (reference sequence). The CDR3 extends over 13 amino acids. Trimming at V came to 3 bases and at J to 4 bases, leaving 3 bases not matched to a gene. CDR3 residues: CSASPSGYNEQFF. In DNA form, the CDR3 reads TGCAGTGCTAGTCCTAGCGGATACAATGAGCAGTTCTTC.

The chain has TRBV10-1 and TRBJ2-1; D is possibly TRBD1 (5 bases). Germline CDR1 reads WNHNN; CDR2 reads SYGVQD (reference sequence). This CDR3 has 15 residues. Trimming shortened V by 8 bases and J by 4 bases, and 18 bases separated the two germline ends. CDR3 DNA sequence: TGCGCCAGCGGCCCAGGGCCGACGCTATACAATGAGCAGTTCTTC. This sequence encodes CASGPGPTLYNEQFF.

The gene calls are TRBV5-1 and TRBJ2-1; 13 bases map to TRBD2. The J segment lost 12 bases and the V segment lost 2 bases, leaving 8 bases of the junction unmatched. CDR3 size: 15 residues. Germline CDR1 is SGHRS and CDR2 is YFSETQ. The CDR3 protein is CASSFGLAGELRQFF. For the CDR3, the DNA is TGCGCCAGCAGCTTCGGACTAGCGGGGGAGTTGAGGCAGTTCTTC.

V is TRBV9 and J is TRBJ2-5; 9 bases agree with TRBD1. V lost 4 bases to trimming and J lost 5 bases; unmatched junction nucleotides: 12. The CDR3 totals 16 residues. Germline CDR1 is SGDLS and CDR2 is YYNGEE. In DNA form, the CDR3 reads TGTGCCAGCAGCACAGGGGGCGTGGGACACTATGAGACCCAGTACTTC. This gives the protein CASSTGGVGHYETQYF. Drawing the rest from reference TRBV9 and TRBJ2-5, the complete variable domain is DSGVTQTPKHLITATGQRVTLRCSPRSGDLSVYWYQQSLDQGLQFLIQYYNGEERAKGNILERFSAQQFPDLHSELNLSSLELGDSALYFCASSTGGVGHYETQYFGPGTRLLVL.

V gene TRBV3-1 (or the pseudogene TRBV3-2) combines with J gene TRBJ2-3; 8 bases line up with TRBD2. The CDR3 length is 13 residues. Germline V lookup: CDR1 LGHDT, CDR2 YNNKEL (reference sequence). V dropped 5 bases and J dropped 5; count of bases not matched to a gene: 3. Here the CDR3 reads CASSSGGGDTQYF. The CDR3 DNA sequence: TGTGCCAGCAGCTCGGGAGGGGGAGATACGCAGTATTTT.

V is TRBV14 and J is TRBJ2-4; D is ambiguous. Trimming pared 1 base from V and 4 bases from J, leaving 14 bases between. The germline V gene encodes CDR1 SGHDN and CDR2 FVKESK. This CDR3 is 16 amino acids long. CDR3 in amino acids: CASSQGIKAGKNIQYF. Here the CDR3 DNA reads TGTGCCAGCAGCCAAGGTATTAAGGCAGGAAAAAACATTCAGTACTTC.

The chain carries TRBV9 and TRBJ1-2; possible D gene TRBD1, 6 bases. CDR3 size: 15 residues. Trimming pared 0 bases from V and 4 bases from J, leaving 13 bases between. Germline V gives CDR1 SGDLS, CDR2 YYNGEE. The CDR3 DNA reads as TGTGCCAGCAGCGTAGCTCTGGGGGGGCTCTATGGCTACACCTTC. It encodes CASSVALGGLYGYTF. Using reference TRBV9 and TRBJ1-2 for the parts outside the CDR3, the full variable domain is DSGVTQTPKHLITATGQRVTLRCSPRSGDLSVYWYQQSLDQGLQFLIQYYNGEERAKGNILERFSAQQFPDLHSELNLSSLELGDSALYFCASSVALGGLYGYTFGSGTRLTVV.

This CDR3 reads CASSFETGSNEKLFF. In DNA form, the CDR3 reads TGTGCCAGCAGTTTCGAGACAGGGTCGAATGAAAAACTGTTTTTT. The genes are TRBV6-2 or TRBV6-3 and TRBJ1-4; 7 bases align to TRBD1. V was pared by 4 bases and J by 5 bases, with 7 bases of the junction left unmatched. Germline V gene sequence: CDR1 MNHEY, CDR2 SVGEGT. The CDR3 sequence is 15 residues long.

This clone was counted a single time. This chain uses TRBV2 with TRBJ2-1; a possible D gene is TRBD1 (6 bases). The CDR3 loop spans 15 amino acids. Germline V gives CDR1 SNHLY, CDR2 FYNNEI. Trimming removed 4 bases from V and 2 bases from J, with 12 bases in between. CDR3 in amino acids: CASSAQGRAYNEQFF. The CDR3 DNA follows: TGTGCCAGCAGTGCACAGGGTAGGGCCTACAATGAGCAGTTCTTC. Full variable domain (outside the CDR3, taken from reference TRBV2 and TRBJ2-1): EPEVTQTPSHQVTQMGQEVILRCVPISNHLYFYWYRQILGQKVEFLVSFYNNEISEKSEIFDDQFSVERPDGSNFTLKIRSTKLEDSAMYFCASSAQGRAYNEQFFGPGTRLTVL.

The V and J genes are TRBV12-1 and TRBJ2-5; TRBD2, the table's D call, lacks a check against the DNA. TRBV12-1 constitutes a pseudogene. This CDR3 spans 13 amino acids. The CDR3 is CASSFPLQETQYF. For the CDR3, the DNA is TGTGCCAGCAGCTTTCCCCTCCAAGAGACCCAGTACTTC.

This clone was seen once. V gene TRBV28 combines with J gene TRBJ2-5; TRBD1 might be the D (6 bases). The germline V gene encodes CDR1 MDHEN and CDR2 SYDVKM. The CDR3 covers 13 residues. V was clipped by 5 bases and J by 1 base, with 8 bases between them. DNA for the CDR3: TGTGCCAGCAGTCGGACAGTCCAAGAGACCCAGTACTTC. It is translated as CASSRTVQETQYF.

V gene TRBV4-1 combines with J gene TRBJ2-2; the D gene is possibly TRBD2 (6 bases). V gave up 0 bases and J gave up 1 base, with 9 bases separating them. This CDR3 comprises 16 residues. Looked up from germline, CDR1 is MGHRA and CDR2 is YSYEKL. For the CDR3, the DNA is TGCGCCAGCAGCCAAGAGGCGGGGAGGAACACCGGGGAGCTGTTTTTT. It encodes CASSQEAGRNTGELFF.

The chain links TRBV6-5 to TRBJ1-6, with D possibly being TRBD1 (5 bases). CDR1 and CDR2 (germline): MNHEY, SVGAGI. V was shortened by 6 bases and J by 5 bases, with 8 bases between the two germline ends. The length of the CDR3 is 13 residues. In DNA, the CDR3 is TGTGCCAGCAGAACGGACAATAATTCACCCCTCCACTTT. Translation: CASRTDNNSPLHF.

This sequence joins TRBV6-5 and TRBJ1-2; D is uncertain. The V gene's germline CDR1 is MNHEY and CDR2 SVGAGI. This CDR3 is 12 amino acids long. The V gene lost 5 bases and the J gene lost 4 bases, with 8 bases spanning the gap. CDR3 DNA: TGTGCCAGCAGTCAGGCCACCTATGGCTACACCTTC. Translating it yields CASSQATYGYTF.

This clone was observed a few times. The CDR3 DNA is TGTGCCAGCTCACCGAGGAGGGACACTGAAGCTTTCTTT. Its protein is CASSPRRDTEAFF. This chain links TRBV18 with TRBJ1-1, with unresolved D. Germline V lookup: CDR1 KGHSH, CDR2 LQKENI. CDR3 size: 13 residues. Trimming removed 3 bases from V and 3 bases from J, with 8 bases in between.

The chain combines TRBV3-1 (or the pseudogene TRBV3-2) with TRBJ2-3; a possible D gene is TRBD1 (5 bases). Trimming stripped 0 bases from V and 8 bases from J, with 12 bases between. The germline V gene has CDR1 LGHDT and CDR2 YNNKEL (reference sequence). This CDR3 region has 14 residues. The CDR3 spells CASSQDAGSGTQYF. The DNA for the CDR3 is TGTGCCAGCAGCCAAGATGCAGGGTCGGGTACGCAGTATTTT.